The entry that follows covers one T cell receptor (beta chain) sequence. Treatment given: 15 to 20 received Ad26.COV2.S at low or high dose, single or two shots; about 5 received placebo; per-sample allocation not given. Specimens were obtained on day 63 following the first vaccine or placebo injection. An adult aged 18-55 years in Boston served as the donor. This entry belongs to a study of Ad26.COV2.S vaccination and SARS-CoV-2 variants. The data were produced by immunoSEQ multiplex PCR, yet TCRdb's version contains in-frame clones alone and is incomplete. Among over 400,000 clones listed, about 90% were seen once. CDR3 length: 16 amino acids. The ends were cut back, 3 bases at V and 4 bases at J, with 15 bases in the middle. The germline V gene encodes CDR1 SGHDN and CDR2 FVKESK.

The sequences come from peripheral blood, collected in a trial of Ad26.COV2.S vaccine versus placebo. The chain uses TRBV14 and TRBJ2-2; D is ambiguous. The receptor was derived from a person between 18 and 59 years old who received the Ad26.COV2.S COVID-19 vaccine or a placebo. The CDR3: CASSQLSPVGTGELFF. CDR3 in DNA: TGTGCCAGCAGCCAGCTTAGTCCCGTGGGCACCGGGGAGCTGTTTTTT. Together with reference TRBV14 and TRBJ2-2, the CDR3 gives the full variable domain: EAGVTQFPSHSVIEKGQTVTLRCDPISGHDNLYWYRRVMGKEIKFLLHFVKESKQDESGMPNNRFLAERTGGTYSTLKVQPAELEDSGVYFCASSQLSPVGTGELFFGEGSRLTVL.